Here is one T cell receptor beta chain with its context. What it recognizes is unknown. This entry is derived from a study of vaccination and CD4 T cells after COVID-19. For the study at large: Convalescent participants consisted of six males and four females, two being Hispanic.

The Oncomine TCR Beta short-read assay sequenced DNA from cultured CD4+ T cells. From the PCR reads, TCRdb called clonotypes with MiXCR, one entry per CDR3 protein. The profile shows some 10,000 distinct CDR3 sequences, about 70% of them singletons. Treatment here: approximately nine-day PBMC culture with coronavirus spike peptide pools or control peptides (ViraFEST assay). TCRs were sequenced by ViraFEST after antigen-specific T cells had been expanded with peptide pools. PBMC cultures, at around 2 million cells per well, received approximately 9.4 IU/ml IL-2 and 9 to 10 ug/ml peptide pools. Overall study results and limits: Convalescent patients gained a median approximately 88% of their reactive clones only post-vaccination.

V was clipped by 3 bases and J by 9 bases, with 15 bases between them. This CDR3 contains 14 residues. This chain links TRBV12-3 or TRBV12-4 with TRBJ2-1; perhaps TRBD1 as D (6 bases). Sequencing used CD4+ T cells from blood, cultured in vitro. This TCR came from a human donor who had recovered from COVID-19. The CDR3 is CASSFSGALGEQFF. The CDR3 region has the DNA TGTGCCAGCAGTTTTTCAGGGGCGCTTGGTGAGCAGTTCTTC.